This T cell receptor (beta chain) was identified in a study of long-term antiretroviral therapy in people with HIV. In the United States, treatment was given to all participants with HIV. Researchers ran immunoSEQ v3.0 at survey level. The table came from immunoSEQ multiplex PCR; TCRdb's copy has only in-frame clones and leaves some out. The profile shows roughly 23,000 clones, 80% to 90% of them singletons. The V gene lost 0 bases and the J gene lost 4 bases, with 13 bases spanning the gap. CDR3 length equals 15 residues. The germline V gene encodes CDR1 SGHKS and CDR2 YYEKEE (reference sequence). Only one count was recorded for this clone.

Sequenced here: unsorted PBMCs, sampled 1.8 years before starting antiretroviral therapy. This clonotype originated in a woman younger than 45 with HIV. The V and J genes are TRBV5-5 and TRBJ1-2, with D perhaps matching TRBD1 (6 bases). CDR3 in DNA: TGTGCCAGCAGCTTGGGGACAGCAGACTTCTATGGCTACACCTTC. It yields the protein CASSLGTADFYGYTF.